The sequence of this T cell receptor (beta chain) was determined in a study of response to subunit inactivated influenza vaccine. Whole-study findings and limits: With each seasonal influenza vaccination, the authors suggested, few new T cells are recruited.

Via MiXCR, TCRdb re-called the RT-PCR reads, giving one row per CDR3 protein. This table has around 530,000 distinct CDR3 sequences, roughly 10% appearing once. The V segment lost 4 bases and the J segment 5 bases; nucleotides outside the gene matches: 2. Germline V gene sequence: CDR1 MNHEY, CDR2 SVGAGI. The CDR3 has 14 residues. With respect to this clonotype: Its matching antigen is unknown.

J is TRBJ2-2 and V is TRBV6-5; 9 bases match TRBD1. Material: PBMCs from blood, obtained on the day of vaccination. The clonotype originates from a man aged 45-65 years who received an inactivated influenza vaccine. The CDR3 spells CASSWDRATGELFF. DNA for the CDR3: TGTGCCAGCAGTTGGGACAGGGCGACCGGGGAGCTGTTTTTT.